What follows are 5 T cell receptor beta chains derived from one specimen sequenced in a study of response to subunit inactivated influenza vaccine. TCRdb independently ran MiXCR on the RT-PCR reads; one entry per CDR3 protein. The sample contains hundreds of thousands of distinct CDR3 sequences, approximately 15% of which appear only once. The sequenced sample was CD4+ T cells sorted from PBMCs, obtained around 25 months after vaccination. The receptor source for this set is a man between 50 and 69 years old who received an inactivated influenza vaccine.

The V call is TRBV14, the J call TRBJ2-2; D remains ambiguous. Trimming took 0 bases from V and 0 from J, leaving 11 bases between them. The CDR3 runs 17 residues. CDR1 is SGHDN, CDR2 FVKESK, per germline. CDR3 in amino acids: CASSQDFLKANTGELFF. As DNA, the CDR3 is TGTGCCAGCAGCCAAGATTTTCTGAAAGCGAACACCGGGGAGCTGTTTTTT.

This clonotype was counted only a few times. The J gene is TRBJ2-7, the V gene TRBV12-3 or TRBV12-4; no definite D call. This CDR3 has 16 residues. V shed 6 bases and J shed 0 bases, with 18 bases lying between them. The CDR3 nucleotides read TGTGCCAGCAGCGCGTGGGGTAAACAAAGCTCCTACGAGCAGTACTTC. It encodes CASSAWGKQSSYEQYF.

This clonotype has only a few counts. Written as DNA, the CDR3 is TGTGCCAGCAGCCTGTGGGACTCCACATACGAGCAGTACTTC. This encodes CASSLWDSTYEQYF. The chain has TRBV12-3 or TRBV12-4 and TRBJ2-7; weak D call: TRBD2 (6 bases). Trimming cost V 6 bases and J 4 bases, with 16 bases left between them. The CDR3 length is 14 residues.

This clonotype was counted only a few times. The chain employs TRBV6-2 or TRBV6-3 and TRBJ2-5; D gene uncertain. Germline CDR1 reads MNHEY; CDR2 reads SVGEGT. The CDR3 runs to 14 residues. V was pared by 2 bases and J by 4 bases, with 11 bases between. The chain's CDR3 is CASSYPGYRETQYF. The DNA for the CDR3 is TGTGCCAGCAGTTACCCCGGGTACCGAGAGACCCAGTACTTC.

This chain links TRBV5-1 with TRBJ1-6, with unresolved D. Trimming pared 3 bases from V and 7 bases from J, leaving 14 bases between. CDR1 is SGHRS and CDR2 is YFSETQ in the germline V gene. The CDR3 spans 15 residues. The DNA for the CDR3 is TGCGCCAGCAGCTCATTGAAAACGAGCAATTCACCCCTCCACTTT. Translated: CASSSLKTSNSPLHF.